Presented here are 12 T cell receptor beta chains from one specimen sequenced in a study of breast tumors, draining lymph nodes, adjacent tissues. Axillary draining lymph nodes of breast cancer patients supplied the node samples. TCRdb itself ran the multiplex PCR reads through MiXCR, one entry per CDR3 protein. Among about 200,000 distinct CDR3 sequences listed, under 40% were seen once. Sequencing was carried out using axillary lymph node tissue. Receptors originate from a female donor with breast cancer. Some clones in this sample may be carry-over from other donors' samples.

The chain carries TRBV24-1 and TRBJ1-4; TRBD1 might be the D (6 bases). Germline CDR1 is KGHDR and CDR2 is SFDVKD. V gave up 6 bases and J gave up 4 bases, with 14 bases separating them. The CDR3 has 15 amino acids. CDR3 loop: CATSLRTELNEKLFF. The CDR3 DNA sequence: TGTGCCACCAGTTTAAGGACAGAGCTTAATGAAAAACTGTTTTTT.

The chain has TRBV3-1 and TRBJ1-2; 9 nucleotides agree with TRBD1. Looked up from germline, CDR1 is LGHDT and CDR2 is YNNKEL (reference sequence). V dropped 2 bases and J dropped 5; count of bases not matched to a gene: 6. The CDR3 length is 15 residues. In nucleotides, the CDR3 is TGTGCCAGCAGCCAAACAGGGGGCGCGAGGTATGGCTACACCTTC. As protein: CASSQTGGARYGYTF.

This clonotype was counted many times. The CDR3 region has the DNA TGTGCCAGCAGCTTTTTTTCCGACGAGCAGTACTTC. This codes for CASSFFSDEQYF. The chain has TRBV11-2 and TRBJ2-7; D gene uncertain. Germline CDR1 and CDR2: SGHAT and FQNNGV. CDR3 size: 12 residues. The germline V and J ends were trimmed by 3 bases and 5 bases, with 8 bases remaining between them.

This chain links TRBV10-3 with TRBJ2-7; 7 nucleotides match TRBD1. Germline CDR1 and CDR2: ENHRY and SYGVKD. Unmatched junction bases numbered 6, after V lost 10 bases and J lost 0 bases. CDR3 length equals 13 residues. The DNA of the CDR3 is TGTGCCACTGGACAGGAGCGCTCCTACGAGCAGTACTTC. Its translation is CATGQERSYEQYF.

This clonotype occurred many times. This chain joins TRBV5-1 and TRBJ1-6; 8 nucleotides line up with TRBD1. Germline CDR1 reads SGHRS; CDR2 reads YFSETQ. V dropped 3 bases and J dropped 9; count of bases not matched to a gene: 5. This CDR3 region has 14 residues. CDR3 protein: CASSSGQGTSPLHF. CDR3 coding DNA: TGCGCCAGCAGCTCCGGACAGGGAACTTCACCCCTCCACTTT.

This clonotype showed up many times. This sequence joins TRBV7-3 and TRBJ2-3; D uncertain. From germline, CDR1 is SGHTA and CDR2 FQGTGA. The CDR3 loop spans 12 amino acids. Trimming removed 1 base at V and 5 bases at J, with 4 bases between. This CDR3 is CASSLMEDTQYF. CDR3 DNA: TGTGCCAGCAGCTTAATGGAAGATACGCAGTATTTT.

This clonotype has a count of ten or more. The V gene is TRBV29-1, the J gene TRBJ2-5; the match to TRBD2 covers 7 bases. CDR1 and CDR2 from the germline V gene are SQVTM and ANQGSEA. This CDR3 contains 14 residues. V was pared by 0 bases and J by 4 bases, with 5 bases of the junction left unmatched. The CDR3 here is CSVEDSGRGETQYF. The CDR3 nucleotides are TGCAGCGTTGAAGATTCAGGGAGGGGAGAGACCCAGTACTTC.

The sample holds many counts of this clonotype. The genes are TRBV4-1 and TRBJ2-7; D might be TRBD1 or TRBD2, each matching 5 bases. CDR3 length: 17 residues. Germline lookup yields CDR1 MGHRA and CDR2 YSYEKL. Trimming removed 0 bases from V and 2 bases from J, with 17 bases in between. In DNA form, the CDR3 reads TGCGCCAGCAGCCAAGAGTCCGTAGACGGGGACCCCTACGAGCAGTACTTC. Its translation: CASSQESVDGDPYEQYF.

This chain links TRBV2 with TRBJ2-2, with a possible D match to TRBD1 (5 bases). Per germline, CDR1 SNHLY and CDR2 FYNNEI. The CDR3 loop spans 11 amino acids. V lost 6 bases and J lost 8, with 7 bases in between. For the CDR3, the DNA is TGTGCCAGCAGGAGACAGGGGGAGCTGTTTTTT. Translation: CASRRQGELFF. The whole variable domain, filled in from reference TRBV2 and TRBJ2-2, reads EPEVTQTPSHQVTQMGQEVILRCVPISNHLYFYWYRQILGQKVEFLVSFYNNEISEKSEIFDDQFSVERPDGSNFTLKIRSTKLEDSAMYFCASRRQGELFFGEGSRLTVL.

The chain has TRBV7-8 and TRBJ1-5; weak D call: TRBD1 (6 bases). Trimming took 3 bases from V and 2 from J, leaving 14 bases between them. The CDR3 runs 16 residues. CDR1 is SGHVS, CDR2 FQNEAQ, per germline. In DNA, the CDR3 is TGTGCCAGCAGCTTTGGGGGGGCTAGAGGCAATCAGCCCCAGCATTTT. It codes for CASSFGGARGNQPQHF.

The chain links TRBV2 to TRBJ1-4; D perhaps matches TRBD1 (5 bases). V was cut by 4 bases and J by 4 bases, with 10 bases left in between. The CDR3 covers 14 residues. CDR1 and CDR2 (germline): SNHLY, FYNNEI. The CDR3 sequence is CASSAEGINEKLFF. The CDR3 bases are TGTGCCAGCAGTGCGGAGGGGATTAATGAAAAACTGTTTTTT.

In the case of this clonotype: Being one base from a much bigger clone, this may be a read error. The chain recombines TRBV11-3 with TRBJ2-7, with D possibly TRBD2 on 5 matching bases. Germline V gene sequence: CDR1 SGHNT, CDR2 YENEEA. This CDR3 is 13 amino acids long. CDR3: CASGEGGSSEQYF. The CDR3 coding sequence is TGTGCCAGCGGAGAAGGAGGCTCCTCCGAGCAGTACTTC.